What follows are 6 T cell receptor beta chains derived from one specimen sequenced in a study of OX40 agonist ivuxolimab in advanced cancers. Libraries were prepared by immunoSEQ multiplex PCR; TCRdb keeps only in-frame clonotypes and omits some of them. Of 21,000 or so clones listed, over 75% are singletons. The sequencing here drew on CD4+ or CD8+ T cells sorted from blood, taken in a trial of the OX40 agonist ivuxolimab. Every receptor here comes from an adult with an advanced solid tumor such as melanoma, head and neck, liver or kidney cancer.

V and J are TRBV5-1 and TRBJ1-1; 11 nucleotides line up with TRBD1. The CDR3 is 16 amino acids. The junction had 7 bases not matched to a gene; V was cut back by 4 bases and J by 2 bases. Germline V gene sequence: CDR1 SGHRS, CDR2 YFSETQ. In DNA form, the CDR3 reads TGCGCCAGCAGCGTGGGGACAGGGGGAGCTAACACTGAAGCTTTCTTT. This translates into CASSVGTGGANTEAFF.

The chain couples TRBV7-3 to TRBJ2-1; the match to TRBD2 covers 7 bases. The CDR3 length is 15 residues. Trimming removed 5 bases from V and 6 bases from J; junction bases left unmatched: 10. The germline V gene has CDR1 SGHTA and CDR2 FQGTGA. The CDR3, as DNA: TGTGCCAGCAGCCCGAGCGGGATAGCTGGCAATGAGCAGTTCTTC. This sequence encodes CASSPSGIAGNEQFF.

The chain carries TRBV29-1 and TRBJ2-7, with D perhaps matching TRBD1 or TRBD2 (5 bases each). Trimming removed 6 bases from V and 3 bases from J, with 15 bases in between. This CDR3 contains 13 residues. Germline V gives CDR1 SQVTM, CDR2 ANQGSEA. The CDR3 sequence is CSVSGPPHYEQYF. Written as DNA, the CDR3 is TGCAGCGTGTCGGGACCTCCTCACTACGAGCAGTACTTC.

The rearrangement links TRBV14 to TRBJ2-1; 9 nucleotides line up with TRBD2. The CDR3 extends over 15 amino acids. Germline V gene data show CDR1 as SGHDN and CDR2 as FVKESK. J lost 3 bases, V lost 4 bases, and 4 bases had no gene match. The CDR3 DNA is TGTGCCAGCAGCCGTGGTAGCGGGAGCTACAATGAGCAGTTCTTC. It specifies CASSRGSGSYNEQFF.

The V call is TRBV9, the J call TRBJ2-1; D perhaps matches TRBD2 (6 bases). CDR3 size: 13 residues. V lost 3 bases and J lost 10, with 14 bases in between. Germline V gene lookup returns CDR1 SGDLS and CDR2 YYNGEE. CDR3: CASSAGTGGEQFF. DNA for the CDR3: TGTGCCAGCAGCGCGGGGACCGGGGGAGAGCAGTTCTTC.

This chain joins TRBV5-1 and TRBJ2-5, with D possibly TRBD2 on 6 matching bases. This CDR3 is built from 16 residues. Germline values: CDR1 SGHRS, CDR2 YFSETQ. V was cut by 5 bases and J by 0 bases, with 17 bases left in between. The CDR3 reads CASRGIAAPNQETQYF. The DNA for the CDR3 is TGCGCCAGCAGAGGAATAGCGGCCCCCAACCAAGAGACCCAGTACTTC. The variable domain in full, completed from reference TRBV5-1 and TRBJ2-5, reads KAGVTQTPRYLIKTRGQQVTLSCSPISGHRSVSWYQQTPGQGLQFLFEYFSETQRNKGNFPGRFSGRQFSNSRSEMNVSTLELGDSALYLCASRGIAAPNQETQYFGPGTRLLVL.